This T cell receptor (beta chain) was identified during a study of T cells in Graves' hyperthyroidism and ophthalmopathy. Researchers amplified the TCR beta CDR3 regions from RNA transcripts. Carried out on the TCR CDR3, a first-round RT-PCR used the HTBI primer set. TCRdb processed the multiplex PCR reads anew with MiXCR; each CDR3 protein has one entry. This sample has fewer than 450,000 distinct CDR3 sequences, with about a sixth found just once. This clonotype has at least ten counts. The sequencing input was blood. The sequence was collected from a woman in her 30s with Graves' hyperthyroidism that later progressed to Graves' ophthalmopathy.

CDR3 residues: CASSSLAGGPTEQFF. In nucleotides, the CDR3 is TGTGCCAGCAGTTCACTAGCGGGAGGGCCCACTGAGCAGTTCTTC. V gene TRBV27 combines with J gene TRBJ2-1; 13 nucleotides match TRBD2. CDR1 and CDR2 from the germline V gene are MNHEY and SMNVEV (reference sequence). With V trimmed by 4 bases and J by 9 bases, 6 bases remained unmatched. The CDR3 totals 15 residues.